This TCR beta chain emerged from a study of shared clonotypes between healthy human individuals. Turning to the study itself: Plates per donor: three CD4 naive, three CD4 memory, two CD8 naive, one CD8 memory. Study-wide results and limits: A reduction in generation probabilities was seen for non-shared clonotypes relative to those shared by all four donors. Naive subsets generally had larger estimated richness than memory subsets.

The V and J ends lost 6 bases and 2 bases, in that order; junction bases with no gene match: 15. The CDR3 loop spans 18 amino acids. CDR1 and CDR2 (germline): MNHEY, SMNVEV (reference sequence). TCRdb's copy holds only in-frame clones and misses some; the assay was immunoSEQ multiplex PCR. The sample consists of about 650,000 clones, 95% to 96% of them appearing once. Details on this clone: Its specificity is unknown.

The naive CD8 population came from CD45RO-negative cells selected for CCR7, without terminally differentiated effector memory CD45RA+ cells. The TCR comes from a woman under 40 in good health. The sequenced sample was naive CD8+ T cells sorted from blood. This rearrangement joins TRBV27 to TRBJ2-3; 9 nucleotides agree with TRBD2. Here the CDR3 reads CASSWLAGGLGATDTQYF. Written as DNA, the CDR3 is TGTGCCAGCAGCTGGTTGGCGGGAGGGCTGGGGGCCACAGATACGCAGTATTTT.